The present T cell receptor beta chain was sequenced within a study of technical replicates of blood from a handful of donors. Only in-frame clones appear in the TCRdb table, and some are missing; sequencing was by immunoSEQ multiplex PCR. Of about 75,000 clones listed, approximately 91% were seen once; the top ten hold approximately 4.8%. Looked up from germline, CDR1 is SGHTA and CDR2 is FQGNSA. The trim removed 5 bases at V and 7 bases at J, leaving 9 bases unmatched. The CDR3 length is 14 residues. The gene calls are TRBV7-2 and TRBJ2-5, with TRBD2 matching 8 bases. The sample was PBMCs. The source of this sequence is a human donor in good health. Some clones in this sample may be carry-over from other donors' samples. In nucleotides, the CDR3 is TGTGCCAGCAGCCCTACTAGCGGACTGAGGACCCAGTACTTC. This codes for CASSPTSGLRTQYF.